This T cell receptor (beta chain) was recovered during a study of technical replicates of blood from four donors. Germline CDR1 SGHAT, CDR2 FQNNGV. Trimming took 5 bases from V and 0 from J, leaving 13 bases between them. The CDR3 runs to 15 residues. Using immunoSEQ multiplex PCR, the repertoire was profiled, and TCRdb retains in-frame clones only, with some absent. The sample consists of about 70,000 clones, roughly 96% of them appearing once. The receptor was isolated from a human donor in good health. The chain couples TRBV11-2 to TRBJ1-1; D not certain. The sample comprised T cells isolated from PBMCs. The CDR3 DNA reads as TGTGCCAGCAGCCCGAGGCCCGGGTTGAACACTGAAGCTTTCTTT. Residues: CASSPRPGLNTEAFF.